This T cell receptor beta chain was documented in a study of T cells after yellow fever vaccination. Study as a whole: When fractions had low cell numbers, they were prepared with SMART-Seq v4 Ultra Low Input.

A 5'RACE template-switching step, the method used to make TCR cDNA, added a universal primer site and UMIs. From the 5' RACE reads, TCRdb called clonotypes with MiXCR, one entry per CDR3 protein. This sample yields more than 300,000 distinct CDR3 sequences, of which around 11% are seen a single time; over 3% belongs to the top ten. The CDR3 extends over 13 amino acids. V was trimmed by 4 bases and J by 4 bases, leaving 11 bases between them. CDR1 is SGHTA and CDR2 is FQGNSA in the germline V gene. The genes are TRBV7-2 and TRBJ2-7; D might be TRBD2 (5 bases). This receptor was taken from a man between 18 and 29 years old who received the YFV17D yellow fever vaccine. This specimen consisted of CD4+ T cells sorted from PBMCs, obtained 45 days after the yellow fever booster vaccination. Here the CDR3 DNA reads TGTGCCAGCAGCTACAACGCGGGTTACGAGCAGTACTTC. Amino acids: CASSYNAGYEQYF.